This T cell receptor beta chain came from a study of T cell clones after liver transplantation. The wider study: TCRbeta sequencing after a pre-transplant mixed lymphocyte reaction identified graft-donor-reactive clones, later tracked in post-transplant blood. HCV positivity affected three of eight recipients; the rest lacked autoimmune or viral indications.

Sequencing was performed with immunoSEQ multiplex PCR; in TCRdb, only in-frame clones are kept and a portion is missing. This sample yields tens of thousands of clones, of which 65% to 85% are seen a single time; approximately 8% belongs to the top ten. Whole-study findings and limits: Compared with third party-reactive sequences, donor-reactive ones declined more, independent of withdrawal success. Migration into the graft, not deletion, may explain lost graft donor-reactive T cells.

With respect to this clone: What it binds is unknown.

The CDR3 contains 12 residues. Trimming left V 5 bases short and J 3 bases short, with 7 bases between. The germline V gene has CDR1 MNHEY and CDR2 SVGAGI. This sequence was found in a human donor who received a liver transplant. The rearrangement links TRBV6-5 to TRBJ1-2, with unresolved D. This specimen was CD4+ T cells from blood, taken before liver transplant. The CDR3: CASSDGDYGYTF. DNA for the CDR3: TGTGCCAGCAGTGACGGAGACTATGGCTACACCTTC.